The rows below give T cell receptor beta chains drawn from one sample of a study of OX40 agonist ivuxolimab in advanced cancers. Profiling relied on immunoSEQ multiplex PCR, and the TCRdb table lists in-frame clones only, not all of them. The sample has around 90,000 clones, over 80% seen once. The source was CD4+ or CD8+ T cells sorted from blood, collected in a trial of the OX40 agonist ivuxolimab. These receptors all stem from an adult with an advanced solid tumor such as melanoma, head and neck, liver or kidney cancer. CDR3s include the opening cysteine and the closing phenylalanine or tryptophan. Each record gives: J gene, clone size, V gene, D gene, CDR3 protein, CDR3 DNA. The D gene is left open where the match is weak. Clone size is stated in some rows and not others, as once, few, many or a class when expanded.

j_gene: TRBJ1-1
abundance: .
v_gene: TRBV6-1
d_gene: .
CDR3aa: CASSEAMFGDWVEAFF
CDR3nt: TGTGCCAGCAGTGAAGCTATGTTCGGGGATTGGGTTGAAGCTTTCTTT

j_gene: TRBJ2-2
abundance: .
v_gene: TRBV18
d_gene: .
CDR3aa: CASSPHQGSTGELFF
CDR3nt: TGTGCCAGCTCACCACATCAGGGGAGCACCGGGGAGCTGTTTTTT

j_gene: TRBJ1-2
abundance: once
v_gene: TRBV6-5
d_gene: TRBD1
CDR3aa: CASSYTSTGNYGYTF
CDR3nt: TGTGCCAGCAGTTACACCTCGACAGGGAACTATGGCTACACCTTC

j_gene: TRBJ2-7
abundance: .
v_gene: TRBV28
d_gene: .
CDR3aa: CASSLGEGEQYF
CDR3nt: TGTGCCAGCAGCCTCGGCGAGGGGGAGCAGTACTTC

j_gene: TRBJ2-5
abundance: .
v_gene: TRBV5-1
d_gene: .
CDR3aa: CASSGHSTQETQYF
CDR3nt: TGCGCCAGCAGCGGACACAGCACCCAAGAGACCCAGTACTTC

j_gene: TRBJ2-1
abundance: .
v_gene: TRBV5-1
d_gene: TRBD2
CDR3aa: CASSRGGWTSGVNEQFF
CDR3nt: TGCGCCAGCAGCCGGGGAGGTTGGACTAGCGGGGTTAATGAGCAGTTCTTC

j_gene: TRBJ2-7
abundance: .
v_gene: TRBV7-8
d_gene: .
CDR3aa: CASSLAGGSSYEQYF
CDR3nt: TGTGCCAGCAGCTTAGCAGGGGGTAGCTCCTACGAGCAGTACTTC

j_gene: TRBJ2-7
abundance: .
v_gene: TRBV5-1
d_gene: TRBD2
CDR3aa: CASSLAPGLAGILSYEQYF
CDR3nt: TGCGCCAGCAGCTTGGCGCCGGGACTAGCGGGCATCCTCTCCTACGAGCAGTACTTC

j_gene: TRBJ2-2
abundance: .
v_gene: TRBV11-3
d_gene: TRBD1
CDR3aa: CASSLMGQGNTGELFF
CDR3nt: TGTGCCAGCAGCTTGATGGGACAGGGGAACACCGGGGAGCTGTTTTTT

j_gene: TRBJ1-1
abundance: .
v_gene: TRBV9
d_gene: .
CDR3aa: CASSPRTSLNTEAFF
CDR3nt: TGTGCCAGCAGCCCCCGAACAAGTCTGAACACTGAAGCTTTCTTT

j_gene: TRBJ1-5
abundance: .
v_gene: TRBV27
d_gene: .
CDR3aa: CASSLGGDQPQHF
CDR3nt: TGTGCCAGCAGTTTGGGGGGGGATCAGCCCCAGCATTTT

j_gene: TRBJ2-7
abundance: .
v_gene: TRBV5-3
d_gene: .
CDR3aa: CARSLVLGPHPLFTYEQYF
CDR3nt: TGTGCCAGAAGCTTGGTATTGGGGCCTCACCCCCTATTTACCTACGAGCAGTACTTC

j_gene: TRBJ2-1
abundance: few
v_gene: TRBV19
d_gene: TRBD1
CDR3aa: CASSMGVEGANEQFF
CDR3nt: TGTGCCAGTAGTATGGGTGTAGAGGGGGCCAATGAGCAGTTCTTC

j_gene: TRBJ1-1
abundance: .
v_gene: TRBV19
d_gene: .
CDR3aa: CASTTPGWGMNTEAFF
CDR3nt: TGTGCCAGTACCACCCCGGGGTGGGGCATGAACACTGAAGCTTTCTTT

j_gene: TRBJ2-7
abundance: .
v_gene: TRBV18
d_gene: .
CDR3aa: CASSPRGSAYEQYF
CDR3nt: TGTGCCAGCTCACCCCGAGGAAGCGCGTACGAGCAGTACTTC

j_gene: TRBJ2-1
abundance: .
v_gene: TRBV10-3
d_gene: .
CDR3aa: CAIRGGVSYNEQFF
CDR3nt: TGTGCCATCAGGGGCGGTGTCTCCTACAATGAGCAGTTCTTC

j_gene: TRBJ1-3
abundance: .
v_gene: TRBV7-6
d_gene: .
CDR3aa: CASSLEGPGDTIYF
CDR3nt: TGTGCCAGCAGCTTAGAGGGACCCGGGGACACCATATATTTT

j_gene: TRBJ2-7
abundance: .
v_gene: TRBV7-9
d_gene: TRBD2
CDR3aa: CASSFVGGIEQYF
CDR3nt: TGTGCCAGCAGCTTTGTGGGGGGGATCGAGCAGTACTTC

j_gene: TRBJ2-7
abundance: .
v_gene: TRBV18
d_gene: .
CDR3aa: CASSPGLSLNYEQYF
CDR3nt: TGTGCCAGCTCACCCGGCCTGTCATTAAACTACGAGCAGTACTTC

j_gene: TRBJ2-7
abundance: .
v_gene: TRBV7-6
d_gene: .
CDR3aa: CASSPRRLDYEQYF
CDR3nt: TGTGCCAGCAGCCCCCGCAGGCTCGACTACGAGCAGTACTTC

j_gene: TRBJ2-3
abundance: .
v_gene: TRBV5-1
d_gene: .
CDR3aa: CASSLGLPSGTDTQYF
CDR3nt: TGCGCCAGCAGCTTGGGCCTCCCTTCGGGCACAGATACGCAGTATTTT

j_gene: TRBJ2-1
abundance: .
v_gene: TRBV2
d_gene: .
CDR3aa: CASSEAGRPYNEQFF
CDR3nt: TGTGCCAGCAGTGAAGCAGGTAGGCCTTACAATGAGCAGTTCTTC

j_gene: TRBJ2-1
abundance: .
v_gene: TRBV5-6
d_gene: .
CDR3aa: CASSLVFLGEQFF
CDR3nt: TGTGCCAGCAGCTTGGTGTTCCTAGGTGAGCAGTTCTTC

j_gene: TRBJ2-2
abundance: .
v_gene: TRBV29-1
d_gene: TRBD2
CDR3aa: CSAGTSGSITGELFF
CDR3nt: TGCAGCGCCGGGACTAGCGGGAGTATCACCGGGGAGCTGTTTTTT

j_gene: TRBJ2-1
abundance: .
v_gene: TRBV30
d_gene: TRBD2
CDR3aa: CAWSGGASGMHEQFF
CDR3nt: TGTGCCTGGAGTGGAGGGGCTAGCGGGATGCATGAGCAGTTCTTC

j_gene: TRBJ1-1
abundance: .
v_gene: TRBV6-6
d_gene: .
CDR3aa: CASIQGGRNTEAFF
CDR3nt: TGTGCCAGCATCCAAGGCGGGAGGAACACTGAAGCTTTCTTT

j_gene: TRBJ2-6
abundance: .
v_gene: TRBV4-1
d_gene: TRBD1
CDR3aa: CASSPTGYSGANVLTF
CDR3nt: TGCGCCAGCAGCCCGACAGGGTACTCTGGGGCCAACGTCCTGACTTTC

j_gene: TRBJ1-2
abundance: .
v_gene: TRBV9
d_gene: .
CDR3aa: CASGPSEGPIYGYTF
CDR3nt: TGTGCCAGCGGCCCCTCCGAGGGTCCAATCTATGGCTACACCTTC

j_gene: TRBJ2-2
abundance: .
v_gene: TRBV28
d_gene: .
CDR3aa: CASSWVWGESNTGELFF
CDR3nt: TGTGCCAGCAGTTGGGTGTGGGGGGAGTCGAACACCGGGGAGCTGTTTTTT

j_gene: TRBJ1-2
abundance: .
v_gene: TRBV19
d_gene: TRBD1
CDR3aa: CASRTGGAASDGYTF
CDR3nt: TGTGCCAGTCGCACAGGGGGCGCAGCGTCGGATGGCTACACCTTC

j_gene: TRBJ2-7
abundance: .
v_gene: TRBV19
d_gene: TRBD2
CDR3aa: CASRRQGGTRYYEQYF
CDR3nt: TGTGCCAGTAGGCGCCAGGGTGGGACTAGGTACTACGAGCAGTACTTC

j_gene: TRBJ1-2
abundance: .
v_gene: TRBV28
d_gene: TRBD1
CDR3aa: CASSRPTGNGYTF
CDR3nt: TGTGCCAGCAGCAGACCGACAGGGAATGGCTACACCTTC

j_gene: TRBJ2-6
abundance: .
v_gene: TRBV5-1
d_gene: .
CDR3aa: CASSFGGTGANVLTF
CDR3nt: TGCGCCAGCAGCTTTGGAGGAACCGGGGCCAACGTCCTGACTTTC

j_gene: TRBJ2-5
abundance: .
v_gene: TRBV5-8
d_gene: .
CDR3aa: CASSRFYF
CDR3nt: TGTGCCAGCAGCCGATTCTACTTC

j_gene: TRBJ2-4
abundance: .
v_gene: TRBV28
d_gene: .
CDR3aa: CASSARGENIQYF
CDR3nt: TGTGCCAGCAGTGCGAGGGGGGAAAACATTCAGTACTTC

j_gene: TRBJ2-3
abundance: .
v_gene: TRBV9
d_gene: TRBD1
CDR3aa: CASSYTGASTDTQYF
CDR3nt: TGTGCCAGCAGTTATACAGGGGCTAGCACAGATACGCAGTATTTT

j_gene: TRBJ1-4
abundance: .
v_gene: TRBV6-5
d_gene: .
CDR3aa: CASSYVTGNEKLFF
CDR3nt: TGTGCCAGCAGTTACGTTACGGGGAATGAAAAACTGTTTTTT

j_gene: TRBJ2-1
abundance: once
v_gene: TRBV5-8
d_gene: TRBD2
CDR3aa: CASSLVPGLAGSNEQFF
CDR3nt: TGTGCCAGCAGCTTGGTCCCGGGACTAGCGGGAAGCAATGAGCAGTTCTTC

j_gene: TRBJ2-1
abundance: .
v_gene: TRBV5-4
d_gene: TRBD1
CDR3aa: CASSLAGTGSVYEQFF
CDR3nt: TGTGCCAGCAGCTTGGCCGGGACAGGGTCTGTCTATGAGCAGTTCTTC

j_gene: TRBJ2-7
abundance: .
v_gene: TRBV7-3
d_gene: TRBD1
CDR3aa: CASSSGQGPIYEQYF
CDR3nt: TGTGCCAGCAGCTCGGGACAGGGCCCCATCTACGAGCAGTACTTC

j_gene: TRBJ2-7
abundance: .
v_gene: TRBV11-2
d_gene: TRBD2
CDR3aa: CASKRLAGRSPYEQYF
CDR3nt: TGTGCCAGCAAGCGGCTAGCGGGCCGTTCCCCGTACGAGCAGTACTTC

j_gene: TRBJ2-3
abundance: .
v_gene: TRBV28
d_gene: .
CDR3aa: CASSLMESTDTQYF
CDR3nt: TGTGCCAGCAGTTTGATGGAAAGCACAGATACGCAGTATTTT

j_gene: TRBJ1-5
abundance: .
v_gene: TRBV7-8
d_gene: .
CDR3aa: CASRGSNQPQHF
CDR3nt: TGTGCCAGCAGGGGGAGCAATCAGCCCCAGCATTTT

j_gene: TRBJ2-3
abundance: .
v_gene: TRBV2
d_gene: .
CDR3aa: CASSEFLEPSTDTQYF
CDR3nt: TGTGCCAGCAGTGAATTCCTAGAACCTAGCACAGATACGCAGTATTTT

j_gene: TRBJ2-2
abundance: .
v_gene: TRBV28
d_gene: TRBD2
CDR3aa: CASSLLAENTGELFF
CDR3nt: TGTGCCAGCAGTTTACTAGCGGAGAACACCGGGGAGCTGTTTTTT

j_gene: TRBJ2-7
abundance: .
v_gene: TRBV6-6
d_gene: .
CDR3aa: CASTPRGGIFYEQYF
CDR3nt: TGTGCCAGCACTCCTCGTGGCGGGATATTCTACGAGCAGTACTTC

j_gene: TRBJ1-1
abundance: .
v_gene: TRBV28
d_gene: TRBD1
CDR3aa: CASSLTGGRTEAFF
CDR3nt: TGTGCCAGCAGTTTGACAGGGGGCAGGACTGAAGCTTTCTTT

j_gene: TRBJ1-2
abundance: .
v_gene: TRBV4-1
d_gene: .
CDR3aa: CASSQDGRANYGYTF
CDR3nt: TGCGCCAGCAGCCAAGACGGGAGGGCGAACTATGGCTACACCTTC

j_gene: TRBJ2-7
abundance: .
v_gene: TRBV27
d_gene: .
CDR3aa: CASSLQGGEQYF
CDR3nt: TGTGCCAGCAGTTTACAGGGTGGTGAGCAGTACTTC

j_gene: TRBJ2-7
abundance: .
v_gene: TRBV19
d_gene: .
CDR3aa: CASTIRITDDEQYF
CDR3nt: TGTGCCAGTACCATTAGGATCACCGACGACGAGCAGTACTTC

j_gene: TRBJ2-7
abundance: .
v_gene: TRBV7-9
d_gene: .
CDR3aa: CASSLSGQSTGDWQYF
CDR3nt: TGTGCCAGCAGCTTATCGGGACAATCAACTGGGGATTGGCAGTACTTC

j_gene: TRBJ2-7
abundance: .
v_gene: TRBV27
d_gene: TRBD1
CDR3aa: CASGLGQNGEQYF
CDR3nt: TGTGCCAGCGGACTGGGACAGAACGGAGAGCAGTACTTC

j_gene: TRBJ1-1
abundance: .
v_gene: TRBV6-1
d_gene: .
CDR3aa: CASRMDGPTEAFF
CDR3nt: TGTGCCAGCAGAATGGACGGACCCACTGAAGCTTTCTTT